The rows below give T cell receptor beta chains drawn from one sample of a study of high-grade serous ovarian cancer treatment subgroups. Libraries were prepared by immunoSEQ multiplex PCR; TCRdb keeps only in-frame clonotypes and omits some of them. The table lists thousands of clones, approximately 79% of them singletons. Sequenced material: tumor tissue. All receptors derive from a human donor with high-grade serous ovarian cancer. CDR3s leave out the opening cysteine and the closing phenylalanine or tryptophan. Fields, in order: V gene, CDR3 protein.

V: TRBV2
CDR3: ASGTDSTDTQY

V: TRBV4-1
CDR3: ASRSDSGSFRETQY

V: TRBV11-2
CDR3: ASSLGGDRVRTEAF

V: TRBV21-1
CDR3: ASNSRVLPTYEQY

V: TRBV15
CDR3: ATSRDRSLASYEQY

V: TRBV6-6
CDR3: ASSYNGGRGYNEQF

V: TRBV9
CDR3: ASSQTGGGPGNEQF

V: TRBV4-3
CDR3: ASSQGGTGGYGYT

V: TRBV29-1
CDR3: SVAGTGARAF

V: TRBV11-3
CDR3: ASSTGTSGRLETQY

V: TRBV28
CDR3: ASSHPRGTPNQPQH

V: TRBV7-6
CDR3: ASSPDGHEQY

V: TRBV19
CDR3: ASSRGTGEGQETQY

V: TRBV2
CDR3: ASSAHETGAGGTQY

V: TRBV10-1
CDR3: ATGQANEQF

V: TRBV5-4
CDR3: ASSLALLAGNEQF

V: TRBV5-3
CDR3: ASSLHQLAQPQH

V: TRBV14
CDR3: ASSPHSAGEKETQY

V: TRBV7-9
CDR3: ASSLAQEETQY

V: TRBV29-1
CDR3: SVENSIGTDTQY

V: TRBV4-3
CDR3: ASSQVGLKF

V: TRBV7-2
CDR3: ASSSGQGASYGYT

V: TRBV5-1
CDR3: ASSFGGGLDAGNTIY

V: TRBV5-6
CDR3: ASSSHQTGTGELF

V: TRBV9
CDR3: ASSVDWGGLNEKLF

V: TRBV28
CDR3: ASSDQTGRENEKLF

V: TRBV29-1
CDR3: SVPWRDTQY

V: TRBV28
CDR3: ASIGMPLYEQY

V: TRBV7-2
CDR3: ASSLVGTSGSSYEQY

V: TRBV28
CDR3: ASSQLAGDSGANVLT